The rows below give T cell receptor beta chains drawn from one sample of a study of T cells in Graves' hyperthyroidism and ophthalmopathy. TCRdb reprocessed the multiplex PCR reads via MiXCR and lists one record per CDR3 protein. This table holds around 700,000 distinct CDR3 sequences, roughly a sixth found once. Material: blood. These receptors were taken from a woman aged 50 to 60 with Graves' hyperthyroidism that later progressed to Graves' ophthalmopathy. Both conserved end residues are part of each CDR3. The D gene is left open where the match is weak. Where a row states a size, it is once, few, many or the class of an expanded clone; other rows omit it.

CDR3 DNA: TGCGCCAGCAGCCAAGATGGTAGCTTACAGACCCAGTACTTC; CDR3 protein: CASSQDGSLQTQYF; J gene: TRBJ2-5; V gene: TRBV4-1; clone size: NA; D gene: NA
CDR3 DNA: TGCAGTGCTAGGGGTAGGGGGCAGAACACCGGGGAGCTGTTTTTT; CDR3 protein: CSARGRGQNTGELFF; J gene: TRBJ2-2; V gene: TRBV20-1; clone size: few; D gene: TRBD1
CDR3 DNA: TGTGCCTGGAGTAGTGCCAGGGTGAACTCTGGGGCCAACGTCCTGACTTTC; CDR3 protein: CAWSSARVNSGANVLTF; J gene: TRBJ2-6; V gene: TRBV30; clone size: NA; D gene: NA
CDR3 DNA: TGTGCCAGCAGCTTAGACTCTTTCCCCCCAGATACGCAGTATTTT; CDR3 protein: CASSLDSFPPDTQYF; J gene: TRBJ2-3; V gene: TRBV7-2; clone size: NA; D gene: NA
CDR3 DNA: TGTGCCAGCAGCTTGCTTGGGACCAAAAACATTCAGTACTTC; CDR3 protein: CASSLLGTKNIQYF; J gene: TRBJ2-4; V gene: TRBV5-8; clone size: NA; D gene: NA
CDR3 DNA: TGTGCCAGCAGCTCCATGGGCACTGAAGCTTTCTTT; CDR3 protein: CASSSMGTEAFF; J gene: TRBJ1-1; V gene: TRBV3-1; clone size: many; D gene: NA
CDR3 DNA: TGCGCCAGCAGCCAAGATTGGATAACCACCTACAATGAGCAGTTCTTC; CDR3 protein: CASSQDWITTYNEQFF; J gene: TRBJ2-1; V gene: TRBV4-1; clone size: NA; D gene: NA
CDR3 DNA: TGTGCCAGCAAACGGGGGGAAGGGCATGGCTACACCTTC; CDR3 protein: CASKRGEGHGYTF; J gene: TRBJ1-2; V gene: TRBV6-1; clone size: few; D gene: NA
CDR3 DNA: TGTGCTAGTGCCCGCGGTGGGAGGGGAACTACAGATACGCAGTATTTT; CDR3 protein: CASARGGRGTTDTQYF; J gene: TRBJ2-3; V gene: TRBV12-5; clone size: NA; D gene: TRBD2
CDR3 DNA: TGTGCCAGCAGCTTCGAGGTTGAAGCTTTCTTT; CDR3 protein: CASSFEVEAFF; J gene: TRBJ1-1; V gene: TRBV7-9; clone size: NA; D gene: NA
CDR3 DNA: TGTGCCAGCAGTTTCGGCAGCGGGGGCTACGAGCAGTACTTC; CDR3 protein: CASSFGSGGYEQYF; J gene: TRBJ2-7; V gene: TRBV12-3/TRBV12-4; clone size: NA; D gene: TRBD2
CDR3 DNA: TGTGCCAGCAGTTACGGGGCGACACGGACAGGGCGTATCACTGAAGCTTTCTTT; CDR3 protein: CASSYGATRTGRITEAFF; J gene: TRBJ1-1; V gene: TRBV6-5; clone size: few; D gene: TRBD1
CDR3 DNA: TGCGCCAGCAGTGACCGGGCCTCCTACAATGAGCAGTTCTTC; CDR3 protein: CASSDRASYNEQFF; J gene: TRBJ2-1; V gene: TRBV4-1; clone size: few; D gene: NA
CDR3 DNA: TGTGCCAGCAGTTACTTAGCCGGGACAGGGTCGTATAGCAATCAGCCCCAGCATTTT; CDR3 protein: CASSYLAGTGSYSNQPQHF; J gene: TRBJ1-5; V gene: TRBV6-9; clone size: NA; D gene: TRBD1
CDR3 DNA: TGTGCCAGCAGCGTCGGGACAGGGTTTCATGAGCAGTTCTTC; CDR3 protein: CASSVGTGFHEQFF; J gene: TRBJ2-1; V gene: TRBV9; clone size: few; D gene: TRBD1
CDR3 DNA: TGTGCCAGCATGAGGACAGGGGTACACACTGAAGCTTTCTTT; CDR3 protein: CASMRTGVHTEAFF; J gene: TRBJ1-1; V gene: TRBV7-9; clone size: NA; D gene: TRBD1
CDR3 DNA: TGTGCCAGCAGCTCGCGCAGAGGCTATGGCTACACCTTC; CDR3 protein: CASSSRRGYGYTF; J gene: TRBJ1-2; V gene: TRBV7-2; clone size: many; D gene: NA
CDR3 DNA: TGTGCCAGCAGCTTAGGGAGCGGTTATGCAAAACTGTTTTTT; CDR3 protein: CASSLGSGYAKLFF; J gene: TRBJ1-4; V gene: TRBV7-9; clone size: few; D gene: NA
CDR3 DNA: TGTGCCAGCAGGGGCACCAGGGGACAGGGCAGAAGCTACACCTTC; CDR3 protein: CASRGTRGQGRSYTF; J gene: TRBJ1-2; V gene: TRBV6-1; clone size: NA; D gene: TRBD1
CDR3 DNA: TGCGCCAGCGGAATCAATTCAGCCAACACTGAAGCTTTCTTT; CDR3 protein: CASGINSANTEAFF; J gene: TRBJ1-1; V gene: TRBV5-1; clone size: many; D gene: NA
CDR3 DNA: TGTGCCAGCTCACCAACCACGTCCGGATCGGATACGCAGTATTTT; CDR3 protein: CASSPTTSGSDTQYF; J gene: TRBJ2-3; V gene: TRBV18; clone size: NA; D gene: NA
CDR3 DNA: TGTGCCAGCAGACAGACGCTATTACCCCCACCCCCCAACACTGAAGCTTTCTTT; CDR3 protein: CASRQTLLPPPPNTEAFF; J gene: TRBJ1-1; V gene: TRBV2; clone size: many; D gene: NA
CDR3 DNA: TGTGCCAGCGCCAAATGGGTGCGTCAGGGTATGGGAGAGACCCAGTACTTC; CDR3 protein: CASAKWVRQGMGETQYF; J gene: TRBJ2-5; V gene: TRBV4-2; clone size: NA; D gene: NA
CDR3 DNA: TGTGCCAGCAGCTTACCCCTCGGGAGGTTCAGAGATGAGCAGTTCTTC; CDR3 protein: CASSLPLGRFRDEQFF; J gene: TRBJ2-1; V gene: TRBV7-2; clone size: NA; D gene: TRBD2
CDR3 DNA: TGTGCCAGCAGTTTCCCGTCGGGGGGATCACCCCTCCACTTT; CDR3 protein: CASSFPSGGSPLHF; J gene: TRBJ1-6; V gene: TRBV12-3/TRBV12-4; clone size: NA; D gene: NA
CDR3 DNA: TGCAGTGCCAATGATCGTGGGGGGGGCCGCAATGAGCAGTTCTTC; CDR3 protein: CSANDRGGGRNEQFF; J gene: TRBJ2-1; V gene: TRBV20-1; clone size: many; D gene: NA
CDR3 DNA: TGCGCCAGCAGCTTGGGACGGGGAACGACTGAAGCTTTCTTT; CDR3 protein: CASSLGRGTTEAFF; J gene: TRBJ1-1; V gene: TRBV5-1; clone size: NA; D gene: NA
CDR3 DNA: TGTGCCAGCAGTCCCGGGCCTTCCGCGGAAGGGGCCAACGTCCTGACTTTC; CDR3 protein: CASSPGPSAEGANVLTF; J gene: TRBJ2-6; V gene: TRBV2; clone size: NA; D gene: NA
CDR3 DNA: TGTGCCAGCGGCCTCAGGGGTGTCACCGGGGAGCTGTTTTTT; CDR3 protein: CASGLRGVTGELFF; J gene: TRBJ2-2; V gene: TRBV7-9; clone size: many; D gene: NA
CDR3 DNA: TGTGCCAGCAGTTATTCAGGGGGTAGTCCCTACGAGCAGTACTTC; CDR3 protein: CASSYSGGSPYEQYF; J gene: TRBJ2-7; V gene: TRBV27; clone size: NA; D gene: TRBD1
CDR3 DNA: TGCAGTGCTACACTAGCGGGGAGAGATGAGCAGTTCTTC; CDR3 protein: CSATLAGRDEQFF; J gene: TRBJ2-1; V gene: TRBV20-1; clone size: many; D gene: TRBD2
CDR3 DNA: TGCAGTGCGATGGTCCCTCTACTTAACAGGGGCGGTAGCTATGGCTACACCTTC; CDR3 protein: CSAMVPLLNRGGSYGYTF; J gene: TRBJ1-2; V gene: TRBV20-1; clone size: NA; D gene: TRBD1
CDR3 DNA: TGTGCCAGCAGCCCGCGGGTCGGGGGACGCGGAAACACCATATATTTT; CDR3 protein: CASSPRVGGRGNTIYF; J gene: TRBJ1-3; V gene: TRBV3-1; clone size: NA; D gene: NA
CDR3 DNA: TGCGCCAGCAGCTTGGGGGGGGTTAGCAATCAGCCCCAGCATTTT; CDR3 protein: CASSLGGVSNQPQHF; J gene: TRBJ1-5; V gene: TRBV5-1; clone size: many; D gene: NA
CDR3 DNA: TGTGCCAGCAGCCAAGAAAGGCGGACTGAAGCTTTCTTT; CDR3 protein: CASSQERRTEAFF; J gene: TRBJ1-1; V gene: TRBV3-1; clone size: many; D gene: NA
CDR3 DNA: TGTGCCAGCAGGGGACTAGGGGGGATGGATGAGCAGTTCTTC; CDR3 protein: CASRGLGGMDEQFF; J gene: TRBJ2-1; V gene: TRBV2; clone size: many; D gene: TRBD2
CDR3 DNA: TGTGCCAGCAGTGGACCGGCTTTGGGGTCTAATTCACCCCTCCACTTT; CDR3 protein: CASSGPALGSNSPLHF; J gene: TRBJ1-6; V gene: TRBV6-1; clone size: many; D gene: NA
CDR3 DNA: TGTGCCTGGAGTTGGGACATCATAATTGCCGGGGAGCTGTTTTTT; CDR3 protein: CAWSWDIIIAGELFF; J gene: TRBJ2-2; V gene: TRBV30; clone size: NA; D gene: NA
CDR3 DNA: TGTGCCAGTAGTATGGGGGCAGGGAATTCACCCCTCCACTTT; CDR3 protein: CASSMGAGNSPLHF; J gene: TRBJ1-6; V gene: TRBV19; clone size: once; D gene: NA
CDR3 DNA: TGTGCCAGCAGCCCACCCGCGAGTTCCTATGGCTACACCTTC; CDR3 protein: CASSPPASSYGYTF; J gene: TRBJ1-2; V gene: TRBV7-9; clone size: NA; D gene: NA
CDR3 DNA: TGTGCCAGCAGTTCACGGGGGTTACAGCCCCAGCATTTT; CDR3 protein: CASSSRGLQPQHF; J gene: TRBJ1-5; V gene: TRBV6-1; clone size: few; D gene: NA
CDR3 DNA: TGCGCCAGCAGAACGGACAGGGCTGAAAAACTGTTTTTT; CDR3 protein: CASRTDRAEKLFF; J gene: TRBJ1-4; V gene: TRBV5-1; clone size: NA; D gene: TRBD1
CDR3 DNA: TGTGCCAGCAGCTCGGTGAACACCGGGGAGCTGTTTTTT; CDR3 protein: CASSSVNTGELFF; J gene: TRBJ2-2; V gene: TRBV11-1; clone size: many; D gene: NA
CDR3 DNA: TGTGCCAGCAGCTTAGTTCTTGGGGCGGCGGGTGTCTCTGGGGCCAACGTCCTGACTTTC; CDR3 protein: CASSLVLGAAGVSGANVLTF; J gene: TRBJ2-6; V gene: TRBV11-2; clone size: few; D gene: NA
CDR3 DNA: TGTGCCAGCAGCTTAGGTCCAGGGCCTCAGCCCCAGCATTTT; CDR3 protein: CASSLGPGPQPQHF; J gene: TRBJ1-5; V gene: TRBV7-6; clone size: many; D gene: NA
CDR3 DNA: TGTGCCTGGAGCCAGCAGGGGGGACAGCCCCAGCATTTT; CDR3 protein: CAWSQQGGQPQHF; J gene: TRBJ1-5; V gene: TRBV30; clone size: many; D gene: TRBD1
CDR3 DNA: TGTGCCAGCAGCCGAACAGCTATGAGCTCCTATAATTCACCCCTCCACTTT; CDR3 protein: CASSRTAMSSYNSPLHF; J gene: TRBJ1-6; V gene: TRBV7-9; clone size: once; D gene: NA
CDR3 DNA: TGTGCCAGTAGTTACGGGACAGGTGACAATGAGCAGTTCTTC; CDR3 protein: CASSYGTGDNEQFF; J gene: TRBJ2-1; V gene: TRBV19; clone size: NA; D gene: TRBD1
CDR3 DNA: TGTGCCAGCAGTTACTCGAGTACGGGGAGGACAGATACGCAGTATTTT; CDR3 protein: CASSYSSTGRTDTQYF; J gene: TRBJ2-3; V gene: TRBV6-6; clone size: NA; D gene: NA
CDR3 DNA: TGTGCCAGCAGTGGACCTAGCGGGGGGGCCTCCGGGGAGCTGTTTTTT; CDR3 protein: CASSGPSGGASGELFF; J gene: TRBJ2-2; V gene: TRBV6-1; clone size: few; D gene: TRBD2
CDR3 DNA: TGTGCCAATTCTAACCAGTTGACTGGAGCTTTCTTT; CDR3 protein: CANSNQLTGAFF; J gene: TRBJ1-1; V gene: TRBV6-1; clone size: NA; D gene: NA
CDR3 DNA: TGTGCCAGCAGTGTCGGTCCCCAAGGTTACGAGCAGTACTTC; CDR3 protein: CASSVGPQGYEQYF; J gene: TRBJ2-7; V gene: TRBV6-1; clone size: few; D gene: NA
CDR3 DNA: TGTGCCAGCAGCTCCCGGGGGGCGGGCTCACCCCTCCACTTT; CDR3 protein: CASSSRGAGSPLHF; J gene: TRBJ1-6; V gene: TRBV7-2; clone size: NA; D gene: NA
CDR3 DNA: TGTGCCAGCAGCCAGGGCCGGACTAGCGGGGGGGCCCATGAGCAGTTCTTC; CDR3 protein: CASSQGRTSGGAHEQFF; J gene: TRBJ2-1; V gene: TRBV3-1; clone size: many; D gene: TRBD2
CDR3 DNA: TGTGCCAGCACCTTACTCCGAAGGACGGGTGACGGCAATCAGCCCCAGCATTTT; CDR3 protein: CASTLLRRTGDGNQPQHF; J gene: TRBJ1-5; V gene: TRBV6-5; clone size: NA; D gene: NA
CDR3 DNA: TGCAGCGAGGCGGAATCGGGGAATGAGCAGTTCTTC; CDR3 protein: CSEAESGNEQFF; J gene: TRBJ2-1; V gene: TRBV20-1; clone size: many; D gene: NA